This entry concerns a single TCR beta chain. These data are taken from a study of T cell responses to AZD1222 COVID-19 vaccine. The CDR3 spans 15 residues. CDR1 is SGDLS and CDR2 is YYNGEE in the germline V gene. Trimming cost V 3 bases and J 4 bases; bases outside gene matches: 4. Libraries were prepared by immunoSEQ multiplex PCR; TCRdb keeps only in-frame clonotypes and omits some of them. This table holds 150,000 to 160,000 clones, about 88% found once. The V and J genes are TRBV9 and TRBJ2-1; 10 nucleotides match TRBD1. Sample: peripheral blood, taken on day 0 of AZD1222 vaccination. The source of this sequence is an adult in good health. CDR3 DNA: TGTGCCAGCAGCGCCCCGGGACAGGGGTACAATGAGCAGTTCTTC. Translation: CASSAPGQGYNEQFF. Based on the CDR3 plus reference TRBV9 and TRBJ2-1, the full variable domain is DSGVTQTPKHLITATGQRVTLRCSPRSGDLSVYWYQQSLDQGLQFLIQYYNGEERAKGNILERFSAQQFPDLHSELNLSSLELGDSALYFCASSAPGQGYNEQFFGPGTRLTVL.